Below are 31 T cell receptor beta chains sequenced from a single sample in a study of molecular identifiers for immune sequencing clone quantification. TCRdb recomputed calls from the PCR reads with MiXCR, one row per CDR3 protein. The repertoire holds hundreds of thousands of distinct CDR3 sequences, roughly 23% seen once, with approximately 0.75% in the top ten. Material for sequencing was naive CD8+ T cells from blood, with Jurkat cell RNA spiked in. The subset here: FACS-sorted CD8+CD4-CCR7+CD45RA+ naive T cells. Source of these receptors: a human donor in good health. Some libraries in this study had Jurkat cell RNA spiked in.

CDR3 protein: CASSQGVGSTYSSYEQYF. The CDR3, as DNA: TGCGCCAGCAGCCAAGGAGTCGGGTCTACTTACAGCTCCTACGAGCAGTACTTC. The rearrangement uses TRBV4-3 and TRBJ2-7; no clear D gene. V was trimmed by 1 base and J by 0 bases, leaving 19 bases between them. This CDR3 region has 18 residues. Germline V CDR1 and CDR2: LGHNA, YSLEER.

This clonotype was seen a handful of times. The genes are TRBV27 and TRBJ2-3, with D unclear. Germline CDR1 and CDR2: MNHEY and SMNVEV (reference sequence). Trimming left V 7 bases short and J 4 bases short, with 15 bases between. The CDR3 has 14 residues. In DNA, the CDR3 is TGTGCCAGCACCCCATACTTTCGTCCAGATACGCAGTATTTT. Translation: CASTPYFRPDTQYF.

V usage is TRBV14 and J usage is TRBJ2-1, with D tentatively TRBD1 or TRBD2 (5 bases each). In germline, CDR1 is SGHDN, CDR2 FVKESK. This CDR3 comprises 17 residues. Between the trimmed V and J ends, which lost 5 bases and 6 bases, there was a span of 23 bases. The CDR3 here is CASSSGFGSIQGNEQFF. The CDR3 DNA follows: TGTGCCAGCAGCTCGGGGTTCGGGTCTATCCAGGGCAATGAGCAGTTCTTC. The complete variable domain, with remaining parts taken from reference TRBV14 and TRBJ2-1, reads EAGVTQFPSHSVIEKGQTVTLRCDPISGHDNLYWYRRVMGKEIKFLLHFVKESKQDESGMPNNRFLAERTGGTYSTLKVQPAELEDSGVYFCASSSGFGSIQGNEQFFGPGTRLTVL.

The chain has TRBV20-1 and TRBJ1-4; no clear D gene. Germline assignment: CDR1 DFQATT and CDR2 SNEGSKA (reference sequence). The CDR3 has 11 amino acids. The V end was cut by 6 bases, the J end by 16 bases, with 18 bases between. DNA for the CDR3: TGCAGTGCGAGACTTACGGGGATAAGGTTTTTT. Its translation is CSARLTGIRFF.

The chain links TRBV9 to TRBJ2-6; 9 bases align to TRBD2. This CDR3 spans 18 amino acids. Trimming removed 1 base from V and 4 bases from J; junction bases left unmatched: 9. The germline gives CDR1 SGDLS, CDR2 YYNGEE. The CDR3: CASSVRLREGYGANVLTF. The CDR3, as DNA: TGTGCCAGCAGCGTAAGGTTGCGGGAGGGTTACGGGGCCAACGTCCTGACTTTC.

This clonotype was recorded at least ten times. Written as DNA, the CDR3 is TGTGCCAGCAGCTTGACAGCGAGTATTAACTATGGCTACACCTTC. This gives the protein CASSLTASINYGYTF. This sequence joins TRBV5-5 and TRBJ1-2; D not resolved. The V and J ends lost 1 base and 1 base respectively, with 11 bases between them. CDR1 and CDR2 from the germline V gene are SGHKS and YYEKEE (reference sequence). The CDR3 contains 15 residues.

This clonotype was seen a few times. This sequence joins TRBV29-1 and TRBJ1-1, with 7 bases identical to TRBD1. This CDR3 has 13 residues. Germline CDR1 reads SQVTM; CDR2 reads ANQGSEA. Unmatched junction bases numbered 9, after V lost 7 bases and J lost 4 bases. The CDR3 reads CSATGAFGTEAFF. The CDR3 region has the DNA TGCAGCGCCACAGGGGCGTTCGGCACTGAAGCTTTCTTT.

With regard to this clonotype: The junction departs from the called germline gene at one end, perhaps through a read error. This chain joins TRBV7-9 and TRBJ1-6; TRBD1 matches 8 bases. The germline CDR1 and CDR2 sequences are SEHNR and FQNEAQ (reference sequence). CDR3 length equals 15 residues. The CDR3 protein is CASSPGQGSATPLPF. CDR3 in DNA: TGTGCCAGCAGCCCCGGACAGGGATCTGCTACACCCCTCCCCTTT.

A word on this clonotype: Sequence at one end of the junction differs from germline and may be a read error. This chain joins TRBV27 and TRBJ2-7; tentative D call: TRBD2 (8 bases). Germline values: CDR1 MNHEY, CDR2 SMNVEV (reference sequence). This CDR3 has 16 residues. CDR3 in amino acids: CTSSLSGGGSSYEQYF. The CDR3 nucleotides are TGTACCAGCAGTTTATCGGGAGGGGGCTCTTCCTACGAGCAGTACTTC.

To note about this clonotype: The conserved closing phenylalanine or tryptophan is absent in this CDR3, likely reflecting a read error. This rearrangement joins TRBV28 to TRBJ2-5; TRBD2 aligns across 11 bases. The junction had 15 bases not matched to a gene; V was cut back by 5 bases and J by 4 bases. Germline CDR1 reads MDHEN; CDR2 reads SYDVKM. The CDR3 consists of 18 residues. The CDR3 is CASSQPHLAGGRVETQYL. CDR3 sequence (DNA): TGTGCCAGCAGTCAGCCCCACCTAGCGGGAGGTCGGGTAGAGACCCAGTACCTC.

This clonotype was observed at least ten times. This chain connects TRBV30 to TRBJ2-5, with D possibly being TRBD2 (5 bases). This CDR3 spans 13 amino acids. Germline loops: CDR1 GTSNPN, CDR2 SVGIG (reference sequence). The V end was cut by 2 bases, the J end by 0 bases, with 7 bases between. The CDR3 bases are TGTGCCTGGAGTCAGGACTACCAAGAGACCCAGTACTTC. This translates into CAWSQDYQETQYF.

This clonotype has at least ten counts. The V gene is TRBV28, the J gene TRBJ2-7; D is possibly TRBD2 (6 bases). Germline loops: CDR1 MDHEN, CDR2 SYDVKM. CDR3 size: 14 residues. Trimming removed 6 bases from V and 1 base from J, with 13 bases in between. The chain's CDR3 is CASSLRDWSYEQYF. CDR3 DNA: TGTGCCAGCAGCCTCCGGGACTGGTCCTACGAGCAGTACTTC.

Concerning this clonotype: Being one base from a much bigger clone, this may be a read error. V and J are TRBV6-5 and TRBJ2-7; no clear D gene. The CDR3 runs to 13 residues. Germline assignment: CDR1 MNHEY and CDR2 SVGAGI. CDR3 nucleotides: TGTGCCCGCAGTTACTCGAGTAGGTACGAGCAGTACTTC. It yields the protein CARSYSSRYEQYF.

The chain is built from TRBV5-4 and TRBJ1-1, with no clear D. Trimming took off 7 bases at V and 0 bases at J, with 10 bases between the two ends. This CDR3 spans 13 amino acids. CDR1 is SGHNT, CDR2 YYREEE, per germline (reference sequence). The CDR3 bases are TGTGCCAGCTCGAGGTCTCTGAACACTGAAGCTTTCTTT. This translates into CASSRSLNTEAFF.

This clonotype has a count of ten or more. Its ends do not fully match the called genes, so a read error is possible. V gene TRBV19 combines with J gene TRBJ2-5; D is unresolved. The germline V gene encodes CDR1 LNHDA and CDR2 SQIVND (reference sequence). This CDR3 contains 13 residues. Here the CDR3 DNA reads TGTGCCAGTAGTATAGTCCCCCGAAAGCAGCCGATATTC. Protein product: CASSIVPRKQPIF.

Worth noting for this clonotype: One junction end disagrees with the germline gene, perhaps due to a read error. The chain recombines TRBV25-1 with TRBJ2-1; a weak D match, TRBD2 (7 bases). Germline loops: CDR1 MGHDK, CDR2 SYGVNS. The CDR3 contains 16 residues. The CDR3 here is CASTERGRAGYSEQFF. The DNA of the CDR3 is TGTGCCAGCACCGAAAGGGGGAGGGCCGGCTACAGTGAGCAGTTCTTC.

The DNA of the CDR3 is TGTGCCAGCAGATTTGTTTCCGGGAACACTGAAGCTTTCTTT. It specifies CASRFVSGNTEAFF. The chain uses TRBV27 and TRBJ1-1; D ambiguous. The CDR3 has 14 residues. Trimming pared 6 bases from V and 1 base from J, leaving 12 bases between. Germline CDR1 reads MNHEY; CDR2 reads SMNVEV (reference sequence).

A single count supports this clonotype. A much larger clone sits a single nucleotide away, making a read error possible. The CDR3 carries no conserved terminal phenylalanine or tryptophan, so it likely arises from a read error. The chain recombines TRBV28 with TRBJ1-6; the D is unclear. This CDR3 has 14 amino acids. Germline CDR1 and CDR2: MDHEN and SYDVKM. V was shortened by 2 bases and J by 7 bases, with 9 bases between the two germline ends. CDR3 sequence: CASSLVTPNSPLHS. In DNA form, the CDR3 reads TGTGCCAGCAGTTTAGTAACTCCGAATTCACCCCTCCACTCT.

As concerns this clonotype: A read error is possible here, since a much larger clone lies one base away. J is TRBJ1-4 and V is TRBV4-1, with D maybe TRBD1 (6 bases). The germline V and J ends were trimmed by 5 bases and 12 bases, with 19 bases remaining between them. Per germline, CDR1 MGHRA and CDR2 YSYEKL. The CDR3 spans 14 residues. The CDR3 region is CASSFGYSGEELFF. CDR3 DNA sequence: TGCGCCAGCAGCTTCGGATATTCAGGGGAAGAACTGTTTTTT.

With respect to this clonotype: A read error may be the cause here, since a much bigger clone is one base away. This sequence joins TRBV6-6 and TRBJ1-1; possibly TRBD1 for D (6 bases). The V and J ends lost 8 bases and 4 bases respectively, with 11 bases between them. The CDR3 runs to 12 residues. Germline lookup yields CDR1 MNHNY and CDR2 SVGAGI (reference sequence). The CDR3 DNA reads TGTGCCAGCGAACAGGGTGGCACTGAAGCTTTCTTT. Amino acids: CASEQGGTEAFF.

This clonotype was seen only a few times. This sequence joins TRBV28 and TRBJ2-5, with no clear D. The CDR3 length is 14 residues. Deletions cut 2 bases from V and 5 bases from J, with 12 bases between. Germline V lookup: CDR1 MDHEN, CDR2 SYDVKM. The CDR3 sequence is CASSLASGWETQYF. CDR3 nucleotide sequence: TGTGCCAGCAGTTTAGCGTCGGGCTGGGAGACCCAGTACTTC. Full variable domain (rest looked up from reference TRBV28 and TRBJ2-5): DVKVTQSSRYLVKRTGEKVFLECVQDMDHENMFWYRQDPGLGLRLIYFSYDVKMKEKGDIPEGYSVSREKKERFSLILESASTNQTSMYLCASSLASGWETQYFGPGTRLLVL.

The V gene is TRBV5-4, the J gene TRBJ2-7; TRBD2 aligns across 12 bases. The junction had 10 bases not matched to a gene; V was cut back by 4 bases and J by 5 bases. This CDR3 has 16 amino acids. Germline loops: CDR1 SGHNT, CDR2 YYREEE (reference sequence). The CDR3, as DNA: TGTGCCAGCAGCGGGGGGCTAGCGGGAGGGCCACACGAGCAGTACTTC. This gives the protein CASSGGLAGGPHEQYF. The whole variable domain, remainder taken from reference TRBV5-4 and TRBJ2-7, is ETGVTQSPTHLIKTRGQQVTLRCSSQSGHNTVSWYQQALGQGPQFIFQYYREEENGRGNFPPRFSGLQFPNYSSELNVNALELDDSALYLCASSGGLAGGPHEQYFGPGTRLTVT.

For this clonotype: The junction and the germline gene differ at one end; a read error may be behind it. This sequence joins TRBV30 and TRBJ1-1; no firm D call. Germline CDR1 GTSNPN, CDR2 SVGIG (reference sequence). There are 10 residues in the CDR3. The CDR3 coding sequence is TGTGCCTGGGGAGGCGCTGAAGCTTACTTT. This gives the protein CAWGGAEAYF.

This clonotype was observed a handful of times. J is TRBJ2-2 and V is TRBV4-3; the match to TRBD2 covers 13 bases. This CDR3 is built from 19 residues. Germline lookup yields CDR1 LGHNA and CDR2 YSLEER. After removal of 3 bases from V and 4 bases from J, the junction contained 11 bases not matched to a gene. This CDR3 reads CASSQERLAGGWGTGELFF. In DNA form, the CDR3 reads TGCGCCAGCAGCCAGGAACGACTAGCGGGGGGCTGGGGCACCGGGGAGCTGTTTTTT.

Note on this clonotype: Just one base apart from a much larger clone, this may be a read error. V is TRBV11-2 and J is TRBJ2-3; tentative D call: TRBD2 (5 bases). The CDR3 runs to 14 residues. CDR1 and CDR2 (germline): SGHAT, FQNNGV. The CDR3 sequence is CARSFVTGTDTQYF. CDR3 nucleotide sequence: TGTGCCCGCAGCTTCGTAACGGGGACAGATACGCAGTATTTT.

This chain links TRBV7-2 with TRBJ2-2, with D possibly matching TRBD2 (6 bases). Trimming shortened V by 2 bases and J by 7 bases, and 14 bases separated the two germline ends. The CDR3 loop spans 15 amino acids. Germline CDR1 reads SGHTA; CDR2 reads FQGNSA. The CDR3 spells CASSLLWAGSGELFF. The DNA for the CDR3 is TGTGCCAGCAGCTTACTCTGGGCGGGAAGCGGGGAGCTGTTTTTT.

This clonotype was observed a handful of times. The chain carries TRBV9 and TRBJ2-5, with D perhaps given as TRBD1 or TRBD2 (6 bases each). Per germline, CDR1 SGDLS and CDR2 YYNGEE. CDR3 length: 14 residues. V lost 2 bases, J lost 5 bases, and 13 bases lay in between. CDR3 DNA sequence: TGTGCCAGCAGCGTCGGGTGGGGGGCGGAGACCCAGTACTTC. Translation gives CASSVGWGAETQYF.

There are a few counts of this clonotype. The CDR3: CASSLLRDLNTEAFF. CDR3 sequence (DNA): TGTGCCAGCAGTCTACTTCGGGACCTGAACACTGAAGCTTTCTTT. The J gene is TRBJ1-1, the V gene TRBV11-2; a weak D match, TRBD1 (5 bases). V was clipped by 6 bases and J by 0 bases, with 14 bases between them. This CDR3 region has 15 residues. The germline V gene has CDR1 SGHAT and CDR2 FQNNGV.

In its sample, this clonotype was seen a few times. The V call is TRBV9, the J call TRBJ2-1, with 10 nucleotides matching TRBD2. Germline values: CDR1 SGDLS, CDR2 YYNGEE. There are 15 residues in the CDR3. After removal of 3 bases from V and 8 bases from J, the junction contained 8 bases not matched to a gene. CDR3: CASSASGGLAHEQFF. CDR3 coding DNA: TGTGCCAGCAGCGCTAGCGGGGGTCTAGCCCATGAGCAGTTCTTC.

For this clonotype: A much more abundant neighbour one base away suggests this may be a read error. The chain carries TRBV7-6 and TRBJ2-5; the D gene is possibly TRBD2 (6 bases). The germline V gene has CDR1 SGHVS and CDR2 FNYEAQ. The CDR3 is 13 residues long. The CDR3 coding sequence is TGTACCAGCGGCGGGGTTTACCAAGAGACCCAGTACTTC. Translating gives CTSGGVYQETQYF. Full variable domain (rest looked up from reference TRBV7-6 and TRBJ2-5): GAGVSQSPRYKVTKRGQDVALRCDPISGHVSLYWYRQALGQGPEFLTYFNYEAQQDKSGLPNDRFSAERPEGSISTLTIQRTEQRDSAMYRCTSGGVYQETQYFGPGTRLLVL.

This clonotype came up a few times. CDR3 DNA sequence: TGTGCCAGCAGTACGCTGACAGGGGGCGGATACGAGCAGTACTTC. Its protein product is CASSTLTGGGYEQYF. The chain has TRBV28 and TRBJ2-7; 10 bases fit TRBD1. The CDR3 sequence is 15 residues long. The J segment lost 4 bases and the V segment lost 5 bases, leaving 8 bases of the junction unmatched. Per germline, CDR1 MDHEN and CDR2 SYDVKM.